The TCR beta chain under discussion was sequenced for a study of CD8 T cells in ankylosing spondylitis. 5'-RACE, quantitative and with molecular barcodes, yielded the TCR beta libraries. TCRdb re-called the 5' RACE reads through MiXCR, storing one row per CDR3 protein. The sample carries about 340,000 distinct CDR3 sequences, 20% to 25% recorded once. CDR3 length: 16 amino acids. V was shortened by 1 base and J by 0 bases, with 10 bases between the two germline ends. Germline V gene sequence: CDR1 MNHNS, CDR2 SASEGT. Details on this clonotype: What it binds is unknown.

Study-wide results and caveats: Previously reported in reactive arthritis synovial fluid and blood were some of the motif variants. A TCR beta motif made of under 10 highly homologous variants seemed typical of ankylosing spondylitis blood. The authors reported significant enrichment of disease-linked clones in matched ankylosing spondylitis synovial fluid.

This chain connects TRBV6-1 to TRBJ2-4; no reliable D call. The TCR comes from a male donor with ankylosing spondylitis or in good health (not recorded which). The sample was blood, either unsorted or a sorted T cell fraction (not recorded which). The CDR3 is CASSEDLVLAKNIQYF. The CDR3 bases are TGTGCCAGCAGTGAAGACCTGGTTCTAGCCAAAAACATTCAGTACTTC.